These T cell receptor beta chains were read from a single sample in a study of T-cell memory formation after mild COVID-19. TCRdb ran MiXCR on the 5' RACE reads and lists one entry per CDR3 protein. The sample consists of roughly 510,000 distinct CDR3 sequences, roughly 17% of them appearing once. Sequencing was carried out using PBMCs or a T cell subset sorted from them (not recorded which). All receptors come from an adult woman who had mild COVID-19 (a few samples of this study predate the infection). Cell type and time point are not known. CDR3s include the opening cysteine and the closing phenylalanine or tryptophan. Fields, in order: D gene, J gene, V gene, clone size, CDR3 protein, CDR3 DNA. The D gene is left open where the match is weak. Size tells how often a clone was seen (once, few, many) or the class of an expanded clone, and some rows leave it out.

.	TRBJ2-5	TRBV29-1	.	CSAWGGLQETQYF	TGCAGCGCCTGGGGGGGCCTCCAAGAGACCCAGTACTTC
TRBD1	TRBJ1-1	TRBV7-3	few	CASSSQGVIAEAFF	TGTGCCAGCAGCTCACAGGGGGTAATCGCTGAAGCTTTCTTT
.	TRBJ2-1	TRBV7-3	.	CASRERQGNEQFF	TGTGCCAGCAGGGAGCGGCAAGGCAATGAGCAGTTCTTC
.	TRBJ2-5	TRBV12-3/TRBV12-4	few	CASSPGPTTHF	TGTGCCAGCAGTCCCGGCCCTACAACACACTTC
.	TRBJ1-4	TRBV2	few	CASSRPGRKLFF	TGTGCCAGCAGTCGACCTGGGAGAAAACTGTTTTTT
TRBD1	TRBJ1-1	TRBV7-9	.	CASSLRTGSDTEAFF	TGTGCCAGCAGCCTCCGGACAGGGTCTGACACTGAAGCTTTCTTT
.	TRBJ1-3	TRBV7-8	few	CASSRWDPRSGNTIYF	TGTGCCAGCAGCCGCTGGGACCCCCGCTCTGGAAACACCATATATTTT
TRBD1	TRBJ1-3	TRBV11-2	many	CASSLGGTARDGNTIYF	TGTGCCAGCAGCTTAGGGGGGACAGCTCGAGATGGAAACACCATATATTTT
TRBD2	TRBJ2-7	TRBV6-5	few	CASRTLAGGYEQYF	TGTGCCAGCAGGACACTAGCGGGGGGCTACGAGCAGTACTTC
TRBD1	TRBJ1-2	TRBV20-1	few	CSARLQGYNYGYTF	TGCAGTGCTAGGCTACAGGGGTATAACTATGGCTACACCTTC
.	TRBJ2-7	TRBV7-2	.	CASSFGGIFNEQYF	TGTGCCAGCAGCTTTGGTGGCATTTTTAACGAGCAGTACTTC
.	TRBJ2-7	TRBV7-2	.	CASSRAPGIYEQYF	TGTGCCAGCAGCCGGGCGCCCGGGATCTACGAGCAGTACTTC
TRBD1	TRBJ1-4	TRBV27	many	CASGKGQINEKLFF	TGTGCCAGCGGCAAGGGACAGATTAATGAAAAACTGTTTTTT
TRBD1	TRBJ1-1	TRBV20-1	.	CRATDRAGDTEAFF	TGCAGGGCGACCGACAGGGCCGGCGACACTGAAGCTTTCTTT
TRBD2	TRBJ2-1	TRBV6-1	few	CASRQPGLDYNEQFF	TGTGCCAGCAGACAACCGGGACTAGACTACAATGAGCAGTTCTTC
.	TRBJ2-7	TRBV6-5	.	CASSPNLQPYEQYF	TGTGCCAGCAGTCCAAACTTACAGCCCTACGAGCAGTACTTC
.	TRBJ1-1	TRBV10-3	few	CAIRPTGGRESSTEAFF	TGTGCCATCAGACCCACGGGGGGGCGCGAATCCAGCACTGAAGCTTTCTTT
.	TRBJ2-2	TRBV5-1	few	CASSWTPGGRAGELFF	TGCGCCAGCAGCTGGACTCCTGGAGGTCGCGCCGGGGAGCTGTTTTTT
.	TRBJ1-5	TRBV12-3/TRBV12-4	.	CASRNSGGNQPQHF	TGTGCCAGCAGGAACTCGGGGGGGAATCAGCCCCAGCATTTT
TRBD1	TRBJ2-3	TRBV3-1	.	CASSQETGSTDTQYF	TGTGCCAGCAGCCAAGAGACAGGGAGCACAGATACGCAGTATTTT
TRBD1	TRBJ2-5	TRBV29-1	.	CSASTGGETQYF	TGCAGCGCTTCGACAGGGGGAGAGACCCAGTACTTC
.	TRBJ2-7	TRBV3-1	.	CASSQVGGEQYF	TGTGCCAGCAGCCAAGTCGGAGGGGAGCAGTACTTC